The entry below gives a single T cell receptor beta chain sequence along with its context. The data originate from a study of blood T cell repertoires in COVID-19. Germline V gene data show CDR1 as MNHEY and CDR2 as SVGAGI. The CDR3 is 15 amino acids. V lost 6 bases, J lost 6 bases, and 12 bases stayed unmatched. Profiled with immunoSEQ multiplex PCR; TCRdb holds only in-frame clones, not every one. The sample has 150,000 to 200,000 clones, more than 85% seen once. The sequencing input was peripheral blood. This TCR derives from a man aged 55 to 70 with COVID-19, enrolled during active disease. The V and J genes are TRBV6-5 and TRBJ2-3, with 7 bases fitting TRBD2. The chain's CDR3 is CASRARDYKGDTQYF. The DNA for the CDR3 is TGTGCCAGCAGGGCGAGGGACTACAAGGGCGATACGCAGTATTTT.